This TCR beta chain was captured in a study of CD8+ T cells in alopecia areata. Study in general: Treatment comprised oral tofacitinib, 5 to 10 mg twice daily, in treated patients.

Treatment noted: oral pan-JAK inhibitor, 5-10 mg twice daily. Trimming at V came to 3 bases and at J to 3 bases, leaving 11 bases not matched to a gene. CDR1 and CDR2 from the germline V gene are GTSNPN and SVGIG (reference sequence). The CDR3 totals 16 residues. Following RNA extraction, reverse transcription yielded cDNA that acted as the sequencing template. Measured with immunoSEQ multiplex PCR; TCRdb has only the in-frame clones, and not every one. The sample lists approximately 180,000 clones; 60% were seen once. The sample was CD4+ T cells sorted from blood, taken at week 24, from a patient treated with tofacitinib. The genes are TRBV30 and TRBJ2-4, with 7 bases identical to TRBD1. The sequence came from a human donor with alopecia areata. CDR3: CAWRSRGNRVKNIQYF. The DNA of the CDR3 is TGTGCCTGGAGGAGCAGGGGGAACCGAGTCAAAAACATTCAGTACTTC.